This TCR beta chain derives from a study of blood T cell repertoires in COVID-19. Study in general: Researchers got acute and convalescent COVID-19 samples from the United States, Italy and Spain. T cells, B-cell-depleted T cells, or PBMCs provided the cDNA or gDNA that served as material.

This CDR3 has 15 residues. Per the germline V gene, CDR1 is MGHRA and CDR2 is YSYEKL. V gave up 1 base and J gave up 2 bases; unmatched junction bases: 4. How the authors handled the data: Quantification of nucleated cells was approximated via reference gene primer amplification. The protocol was immunoSEQ multiplex PCR, while the TCRdb copy is restricted to in-frame clones and leaves out a portion. That table is the source of V, J and clone size, and D and trimming were worked out from the DNA. The top ten clones hold roughly 1.2% of a sample with hundreds of thousands of clones, roughly 88% of them seen once. This study enrolled people aged about 18 to 90 from about two dozen US geographic areas. This clone was found a few times.

The sequence came from a woman between 40 and 55 years old with acute COVID-19. Sequencing was performed on PBMCs or T cells enriched from blood (not recorded which). The chain uses TRBV4-1 and TRBJ2-7; 8 bases map to TRBD2. The CDR3 region is CASSQGTSPTYEQYF. The CDR3 DNA is TGCGCCAGCAGCCAAGGGACTAGCCCGACCTACGAGCAGTACTTC.